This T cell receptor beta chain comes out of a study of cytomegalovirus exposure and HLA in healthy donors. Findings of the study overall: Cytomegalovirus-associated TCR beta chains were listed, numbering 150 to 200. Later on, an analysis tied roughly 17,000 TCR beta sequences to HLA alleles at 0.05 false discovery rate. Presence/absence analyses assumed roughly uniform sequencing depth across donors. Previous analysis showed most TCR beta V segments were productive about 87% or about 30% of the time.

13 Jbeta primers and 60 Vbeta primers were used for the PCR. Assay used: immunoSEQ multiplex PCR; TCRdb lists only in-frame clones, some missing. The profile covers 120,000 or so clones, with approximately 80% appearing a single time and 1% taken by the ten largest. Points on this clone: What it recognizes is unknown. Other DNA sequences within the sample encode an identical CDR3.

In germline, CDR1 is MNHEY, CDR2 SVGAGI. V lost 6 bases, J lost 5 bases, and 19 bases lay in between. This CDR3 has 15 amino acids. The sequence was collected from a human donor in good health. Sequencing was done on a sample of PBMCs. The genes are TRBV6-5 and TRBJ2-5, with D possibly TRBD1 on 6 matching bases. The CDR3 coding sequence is TGTGCCAGCAGGGACCCTTCGACAGGAATGGAGACCCAGTACTTC. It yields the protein CASRDPSTGMETQYF.